The 17 T cell receptor beta chains below come from one sample, sequenced in a study of shared clonotypes between healthy human individuals. The table came from immunoSEQ multiplex PCR; TCRdb's copy has only in-frame clones and leaves some out. The sample lists around 1,900,000 clones, about 94% occurring once. Cells designated naive CD8 were CD45RO-negative and were positively selected for CCR7, with terminally differentiated effector memory CD45RA+ cells excluded. Sequenced: naive CD8+ T cells from PBMCs. These receptors were obtained from a man in his late teens or twenties in good health. Some clones in this sample may be carry-over from other donors' samples.

The chain couples TRBV28 to TRBJ1-3; no clear D. The CDR3 consists of 16 residues. Trimming took off 2 bases at V and 0 bases at J, with 11 bases between the two ends. CDR1 and CDR2 from the germline V gene are MDHEN and SYDVKM. This CDR3 reads CASSLPGGLSGNTIYF. CDR3 in DNA: TGTGCCAGCAGTTTACCGGGCGGCCTCTCTGGAAACACCATATATTTT.

The chain links TRBV30 to TRBJ1-1; no reliable D call. The CDR3 consists of 13 residues. Trimming left V 2 bases short and J 3 bases short, with 10 bases between. Germline CDR1 reads GTSNPN; CDR2 reads SVGIG (reference sequence). The CDR3 region has the DNA TGTGCCTGGAGTTTTTTAGATGACACTGAAGCTTTCTTT. Protein product: CAWSFLDDTEAFF.

CDR3 nucleotide sequence: TGTGCCAGCAGTTACCGGCAGGCATACATGAACACTGAAGCTTTCTTT. Translated: CASSYRQAYMNTEAFF. V and J are TRBV28 and TRBJ1-1; D gene uncertain. The CDR3 covers 16 residues. V shed 4 bases and J shed 0 bases, with 15 bases lying between them. Germline V gene sequence: CDR1 MDHEN, CDR2 SYDVKM. Filled out from reference TRBV28 and TRBJ1-1, the complete variable domain reads DVKVTQSSRYLVKRTGEKVFLECVQDMDHENMFWYRQDPGLGLRLIYFSYDVKMKEKGDIPEGYSVSREKKERFSLILESASTNQTSMYLCASSYRQAYMNTEAFFGQGTRLTVV.

V is TRBV5-1 and J is TRBJ1-6; D is perhaps TRBD1 (5 bases). V lost 0 bases and J lost 7, with 8 bases in between. The germline V gene encodes CDR1 SGHRS and CDR2 YFSETQ. This CDR3 is built from 14 residues. The CDR3 DNA sequence: TGCGCCAGCAGCTTGGAACAGGCAAATTCACCCCTCCACTTT. It specifies CASSLEQANSPLHF.

This chain uses TRBV2 with TRBJ2-2, with 10 bases lining up with TRBD2. The CDR3 runs to 19 residues. The V segment lost 4 bases and the J segment 4 bases; nucleotides outside the gene matches: 15. Germline CDR1 reads SNHLY; CDR2 reads FYNNEI. CDR3 bases: TGTGCCAGCAGTGCTCTAGCGGGAGTTGACTTAACGGGCACCGGGGAGCTGTTTTTT. It codes for CASSALAGVDLTGTGELFF.

This chain joins TRBV28 and TRBJ2-5; the D gene could be TRBD1 or TRBD2 (5 bases each). Germline values: CDR1 MDHEN, CDR2 SYDVKM. The CDR3 runs to 17 residues. The germline V and J ends were trimmed by 5 bases and 3 bases, with 22 bases remaining between them. The CDR3 nucleotides are TGTGCCAGCAGTCCAGTCATGCTGGGGGAACAGGAAGAGACCCAGTACTTC. It specifies CASSPVMLGEQEETQYF.

The chain recombines TRBV19 with TRBJ1-2; D unresolved. This CDR3 spans 15 amino acids. V was clipped by 0 bases and J by 3 bases, with 11 bases between them. Germline-derived CDR1 and CDR2 are LNHDA and SQIVND (reference sequence). The CDR3 spells CASSIDPEGYYGYTF. The CDR3 nucleotides are TGTGCCAGTAGTATAGATCCGGAAGGATACTATGGCTACACCTTC. Combining the CDR3 with reference TRBV19 and TRBJ1-2 gives the whole variable domain DGGITQSPKYLFRKEGQNVTLSCEQNLNHDAMYWYRQDPGQGLRLIYYSQIVNDFQKGDIAEGYSVSREKKESFPLTVTSAQKNPTAFYLCASSIDPEGYYGYTFGSGTRLTVV.

This chain joins TRBV4-3 and TRBJ1-2, with a weak D call TRBD1 (6 bases). V was pared by 0 bases and J by 6 bases, with 14 bases between. Germline values: CDR1 LGHNA, CDR2 YSLEER. The CDR3 is 15 residues long. As DNA, the CDR3 is TGCGCCAGCAGCCAAGATAGGAGCGGGGGCAATGGCTACACCTTC. Its translation is CASSQDRSGGNGYTF.

As regards this clone: Other DNA sequences from this sample encode an identical CDR3 as well. The chain has TRBV7-3 and TRBJ2-7; 11 bases agree with TRBD2. CDR3 length equals 15 residues. After removal of 3 bases from V and 5 bases from J, the junction contained 6 bases not matched to a gene. In germline, CDR1 is SGHTA, CDR2 FQGTGA. DNA for the CDR3: TGTGCCAGCAGCTTGATAGCGGGAGGGCCCCACGAGCAGTACTTC. It translates to CASSLIAGGPHEQYF.

This clone showed up just once. CDR3 amino acids: CATSKNRDRNQPQHF. CDR3 bases: TGTGCCACCAGCAAGAACCGGGACAGAAATCAGCCCCAGCATTTT. The rearrangement joins TRBV15 to TRBJ1-5; 7 bases map to TRBD1. Trimming at V came to 4 bases and at J to 4 bases, leaving 7 bases not matched to a gene. CDR3 length equals 15 residues. Germline values: CDR1 LNHNV, CDR2 YYDKDF (reference sequence).

This rearrangement joins TRBV4-1 to TRBJ2-5; 10 bases are shared with TRBD2. Trimming removed 0 bases from V and 9 bases from J; junction bases left unmatched: 13. Germline V gene lookup returns CDR1 MGHRA and CDR2 YSYEKL. The CDR3 spans 17 residues. The CDR3 region has the DNA TGCGCCAGCAGCCAAGAGACTGGGACTAGCGTACAGACGGCCCAGTACTTC. As protein: CASSQETGTSVQTAQYF.

V and J are TRBV15 and TRBJ1-2; 7 bases map to TRBD1. The germline V gene encodes CDR1 LNHNV and CDR2 YYDKDF (reference sequence). J was trimmed by 4 bases and V by 3 bases; bases with no gene match: 11. This CDR3 comprises 16 residues. CDR3 bases: TGTGCCACCAGCAGCATACAGGGGCTCCGTGCCTATGGCTACACCTTC. This encodes CATSSIQGLRAYGYTF.

The V gene is TRBV11-1, the J gene TRBJ2-1; the match to TRBD1 covers 7 bases. With 7 bases clipped from V and 4 bases from J, the junction kept 4 bases outside the gene matches. CDR1 is SGHAT and CDR2 is FQDESV in the germline V gene (reference sequence). The CDR3 spans 13 residues. The CDR3 loop reads CASNDREYNEQFF. The CDR3 DNA follows: TGTGCCAGCAACGACAGGGAATACAATGAGCAGTTCTTC.

The J gene is TRBJ2-1, the V gene TRBV2; 8 bases match TRBD1. CDR1 and CDR2 from the germline V gene are SNHLY and FYNNEI. The V and J ends lost 4 bases and 7 bases, in that order; junction bases with no gene match: 3. The CDR3 has 13 residues. CDR3 DNA: TGTGCCAGCAGTGTCACAGGGGGTAATGAGCAGTTCTTC. It encodes CASSVTGGNEQFF.

The V call is TRBV28, the J call TRBJ1-3, with 10 bases fitting TRBD1. Trimming cost V 3 bases and J 2 bases; bases outside gene matches: 7. Per germline, CDR1 MDHEN and CDR2 SYDVKM. The CDR3 totals 17 residues. The CDR3 DNA sequence: TGTGCCAGCAGTTTTGTTCTCGGGACAGGGGCTGGAAACACCATATATTTT. It translates to CASSFVLGTGAGNTIYF.

This chain connects TRBV6-6 to TRBJ2-3, with 7 bases matching TRBD2. The CDR3 loop spans 15 amino acids. V shed 3 bases and J 5 bases; nucleotides not matched to a gene: 8. CDR1 MNHNY and CDR2 SVGAGI come from the germline V gene (reference sequence). CDR3 loop: CASSYLAGVQDTQYF. In DNA, the CDR3 is TGTGCCAGCAGTTATCTCGCGGGAGTACAAGATACGCAGTATTTT.

The gene calls are TRBV7-3 and TRBJ2-7, with TRBD2 matching 13 bases. Germline lookup yields CDR1 SGHTA and CDR2 FQGTGA. V lost 5 bases and J lost 4; bases outside the gene matches: 14. CDR3 size: 18 residues. CDR3 in amino acids: CASSDLLGGLAGCYEQYF. DNA of the CDR3: TGTGCCAGCAGCGATCTACTCGGGGGACTAGCGGGGTGTTACGAGCAGTACTTC.